This T cell receptor (beta chain) was retrieved from a study of blood T cells in healthy people across ages. The CDR3 spans 15 residues. V was trimmed by 4 bases and J by 1 base, leaving 14 bases between them. Per germline, CDR1 SGHKS and CDR2 YYEKEE (reference sequence). Combining a sample-barcoded 5' primer with a J-beta primer mix, a second PCR ran for 7 to 11 cycles. MiXCR, run by TCRdb on the 5' RACE reads, gives a single entry per CDR3 protein. The sample carries roughly 790,000 distinct CDR3 sequences, roughly 43% recorded once. The origin of this receptor is a woman aged 55-70 years in good health. V gene TRBV5-5 combines with J gene TRBJ2-5; weak D call: TRBD2 (6 bases). Sequencing input: blood. CDR3 nucleotides: TGTGCCAGCAGCCGCCGCGGAGGGTTCCAAGAGACCCAGTACTTC. Translating gives CASSRRGGFQETQYF.